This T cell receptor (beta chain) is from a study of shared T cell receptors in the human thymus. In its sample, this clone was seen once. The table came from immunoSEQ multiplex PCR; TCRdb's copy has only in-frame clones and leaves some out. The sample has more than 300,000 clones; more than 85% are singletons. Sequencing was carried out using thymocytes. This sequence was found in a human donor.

The CDR3 spells CASSHGGPEYNEQFF. For the CDR3, the DNA is TGTGCCAGCAGCCACGGAGGACCCGAGTACAATGAGCAGTTCTTC. The genes are TRBV7-2 and TRBJ2-1; tentative D call: TRBD2 (5 bases). V lost 5 bases to trimming and J lost 4 bases, with 15 bases between them. The CDR3 is 15 residues long. Germline CDR1 is SGHTA and CDR2 is FQGNSA.